The 28 T cell receptor beta chains below all came from one sample that was sequenced in a study of T-cell reconstitution after alpha-beta-depleted transplantation in children. The library targeted TCRbeta and was prepared with unique molecular identifiers. From the PCR reads, TCRdb called clonotypes with MiXCR, one entry per CDR3 protein. In the table there are 350,000 to 500,000 distinct CDR3 sequences, 43% of which are singletons. The sequencing used PBMCs, collected before TCRalphabeta/CD19-depleted stem cell transplant. The receptors derive from a girl aged 2-9 years with aplastic anemia, due to receive a stem cell transplant.

This clonotype has at least ten counts. This chain uses TRBV18 with TRBJ1-1; 7 bases are shared with TRBD1. The CDR3 length is 14 residues. After removal of 5 bases from V and 5 bases from J, the junction contained 8 bases not matched to a gene. Germline assignment: CDR1 KGHSH and CDR2 LQKENI. The CDR3 nucleotides are TGTGCCAGCTCAGCAACAGGGGCTGGGACTGAAGCTTTCTTT. It codes for CASSATGAGTEAFF.

This clonotype was counted ten times or more. V and J are TRBV28 and TRBJ1-6, with D uncertain. This CDR3 has 13 residues. V lost 2 bases to trimming and J lost 14 bases, with 13 bases between them. Germline CDR1 and CDR2: MDHEN and SYDVKM. The CDR3 bases are TGTGCCAGCAGTTTAAAGACGAAATTAGCCCTCCACTTT. This codes for CASSLKTKLALHF.

J is TRBJ2-5 and V is TRBV7-9; tentatively, D is TRBD1 (6 bases). CDR1 is SEHNR and CDR2 is FQNEAQ in the germline V gene (reference sequence). The V end lost 11 bases, the J end lost 5 bases, and 21 bases lay between the germline ends. The CDR3 runs to 14 residues. The CDR3 here is CAGSREQGDETQYF. The DNA for the CDR3 is TGTGCCGGGAGTCGGGAACAGGGAGACGAGACCCAGTACTTC.

The chain links TRBV28 to TRBJ2-2; the D gene is possibly TRBD2 (6 bases). V gave up 6 bases and J gave up 2 bases, with 25 bases separating them. CDR3 length: 19 residues. Per the germline V gene, CDR1 is MDHEN and CDR2 is SYDVKM. The CDR3 reads CASSPLLGSGGTNTGELFF. CDR3 sequence (DNA): TGTGCCAGCAGCCCTCTATTAGGTAGCGGAGGGACCAACACCGGGGAGCTGTTTTTT.

The rearrangement links TRBV5-1 to TRBJ2-3; the match to TRBD1 covers 9 bases. The CDR3 is 16 residues long. The germline gives CDR1 SGHRS, CDR2 YFSETQ. Trimming cost V 0 bases and J 1 base; bases outside gene matches: 3. The CDR3 spells CASSLGGQGRTDTQYF. CDR3 in DNA: TGCGCCAGCAGCTTGGGGGGACAGGGCCGCACAGATACGCAGTATTTT.

Ten or more counts support this clonotype. This chain uses TRBV10-2 with TRBJ2-7; D gene ambiguous. The CDR3 sequence is 11 residues long. The germline gives CDR1 WSHSY, CDR2 SAAADI. V dropped 8 bases and J dropped 4 bases, with 9 bases sitting between them. The CDR3 reads CASGDMYEQYF. The CDR3 DNA follows: TGCGCCAGCGGCGACATGTACGAGCAGTACTTC.

As to this clonotype: A much larger clonotype is one base distant, so this may be a read error. The chain employs TRBV7-2 and TRBJ2-1; TRBD2 matches 12 bases. The germline gives CDR1 SGHTA, CDR2 FQGNSA. This CDR3 has 17 amino acids. CDR3 coding DNA: TGTGCCCGCAGCTCGCCGACCGGGACTAGCGGGTACAATGAGCAGTTCTTC. This codes for CARSSPTGTSGYNEQFF.

The table lists this clonotype with a few counts. This sequence joins TRBV7-9 and TRBJ2-1, with 14 bases matching TRBD2. The length of the CDR3 is 15 residues. J was trimmed by 10 bases and V by 5 bases; bases with no gene match: 7. From germline, CDR1 is SEHNR and CDR2 FQNEAQ (reference sequence). The CDR3 sequence is CASSATSGRAGEQFF. In nucleotides, the CDR3 is TGTGCCAGCAGCGCGACTAGCGGGAGGGCCGGGGAGCAGTTCTTC.

J is TRBJ2-1 and V is TRBV5-1; 11 bases map to TRBD2. J lost 0 bases, V lost 7 bases, and 6 bases had no gene match. Germline CDR1 SGHRS, CDR2 YFSETQ. The CDR3 covers 16 residues. In DNA, the CDR3 is TGCGCCAGCGGTGGGACTAGCGGCCTCTCCTACAATGAGCAGTTCTTC. Protein sequence: CASGGTSGLSYNEQFF.

This clonotype was seen a few times. The V call is TRBV6-5, the J call TRBJ2-7; 14 bases line up with TRBD2. Germline CDR1 and CDR2: MNHEY and SVGAGI. The ends lost 5 bases at V and 6 bases at J; junction bases unmatched: 12. CDR3 size: 17 residues. The CDR3 DNA sequence: TGTGCCAGCAGTCACACCCGGACTAGCGGGAGGCCCGGCGAGCAGTACTTC. This encodes CASSHTRTSGRPGEQYF.

The gene calls are TRBV12-3 or TRBV12-4 and TRBJ2-5, with 7 bases aligning to TRBD1. V was clipped by 5 bases and J by 3 bases; unmatched bases: 6. This CDR3 comprises 14 residues. CDR3 sequence (DNA): TGTGCCAGCAGTGCAGGACAGGCCAAAGAGACCCAGTACTTC. Protein: CASSAGQAKETQYF.

The chain links TRBV10-3 to TRBJ2-3, with no clear D. The V gene's germline CDR1 is ENHRY and CDR2 SYGVKD. The CDR3 has 13 residues. V was shortened by 2 bases and J by 10 bases, with 13 bases between the two germline ends. For the CDR3, the DNA is TGTGCCATCAGTGAGACCCCTTCGGGCGCGCAGTATTTT. This codes for CAISETPSGAQYF.

The CDR3 coding sequence is TGCGCCAGCAAGGCGGGCTTAGGGGGATACGAGCAGTACTTC. This sequence encodes CASKAGLGGYEQYF. The V and J genes are TRBV5-1 and TRBJ2-7; D possibly corresponds to TRBD1 (6 bases). The germline V and J ends were trimmed by 6 bases and 4 bases, with 17 bases remaining between them. The CDR3 has 14 residues. Per germline, CDR1 SGHRS and CDR2 YFSETQ.

The chain employs TRBV10-3 and TRBJ2-7, with D unclear. Trimming removed 0 bases at V and 5 bases at J, with 8 bases between. CDR3 length: 13 residues. Looked up from germline, CDR1 is ENHRY and CDR2 is SYGVKD. CDR3 sequence reads: CAISESGRDEQYF. The CDR3 nucleotides read TGTGCCATCAGTGAGTCGGGAAGGGACGAGCAGTACTTC.

The chain recombines TRBV20-1 with TRBJ1-2, with D hard to call. CDR1 and CDR2 (germline): DFQATT, SNEGSKA (reference sequence). The CDR3 has 13 residues. The V end lost 6 bases, the J end lost 0 bases, and 11 bases lay between the germline ends. The CDR3 protein is CSALTDTNYGYTF. The CDR3 coding sequence is TGCAGTGCCCTGACCGATACTAACTATGGCTACACCTTC.

This clonotype was seen at least ten times. This chain joins TRBV20-1 and TRBJ2-3; 14 positions agree with TRBD2. This CDR3 contains 15 residues. CDR1 is DFQATT, CDR2 SNEGSKA, per germline (reference sequence). After removal of 6 bases from V and 2 bases from J, the junction contained 4 bases not matched to a gene. DNA for the CDR3: TGCAGTGCGCGACTAGCGGGAGGGCCCACAGATACGCAGTATTTT. This gives the protein CSARLAGGPTDTQYF.

The chain combines TRBV28 with TRBJ2-3, with D perhaps matching TRBD1 (6 bases). The germline V and J ends were trimmed by 4 bases and 4 bases, with 18 bases remaining between them. CDR3 length: 16 residues. Germline V gene sequence: CDR1 MDHEN, CDR2 SYDVKM. The CDR3 is CASSSPQGLEPDTQYF. In DNA form, the CDR3 reads TGTGCCAGCAGTTCCCCCCAGGGGCTGGAGCCAGATACGCAGTATTTT.

This clonotype was seen many times. The rearrangement uses TRBV20-1 and TRBJ1-2; 10 bases map to TRBD1. After removal of 6 bases from V and 12 bases from J, the junction contained 10 bases not matched to a gene. The CDR3 length is 12 residues. The germline CDR1 and CDR2 sequences are DFQATT and SNEGSKA (reference sequence). The CDR3 region is CSAKGQGIPHTF. CDR3 bases: TGCAGTGCAAAGGGACAGGGGATCCCTCACACCTTC.

The V gene is TRBV5-6, the J gene TRBJ2-1, with TRBD2 identical over 11 bases. Trimming took 7 bases from V and 6 from J; bases not matched to a gene: 12. CDR3 length equals 16 residues. Germline V gene lookup returns CDR1 SGHDT and CDR2 YYEEEE. The CDR3 DNA follows: TGTGCCAGCCTTCCCATAGCGGGGGGGGGTCCCAATGAGCAGTTCTTC. It specifies CASLPIAGGGPNEQFF.

The chain combines TRBV20-1 with TRBJ2-7; either TRBD1 or TRBD2 may supply D (6 bases each). The CDR3 extends over 13 amino acids. The germline V gene has CDR1 DFQATT and CDR2 SNEGSKA (reference sequence). V lost 6 bases and J 3 bases, leaving 15 bases between the germline ends. The CDR3 nucleotides read TGCAGTGCCCCCCCAGGAGGGGGCTACGAGCAGTACTTC. Residues: CSAPPGGGYEQYF.

Written as DNA, the CDR3 is TGTGCCATCAGTAAGTGGGAGGAAGATGAGCAGTTCTTC. This translates into CAISKWEEDEQFF. This rearrangement joins TRBV10-3 to TRBJ2-1, with a possible D match to TRBD2 (6 bases). The V gene's germline CDR1 is ENHRY and CDR2 SYGVKD. CDR3 length: 13 amino acids. Trimming stripped 5 bases from V and 8 bases from J, with 13 bases between.

This clonotype showed up many times. J is TRBJ1-1 and V is TRBV21-1. TRBV21-1 is a pseudogene segment. This CDR3 comprises 14 residues. The CDR3 loop reads CASSKSSPNTEAFF. For the CDR3, the DNA is TGTGCCAGCAGCAAAAGTAGTCCTAACACTGAAGCTTTCTTT.

This clonotype was counted many times. V and J are TRBV10-3 and TRBJ2-5; D might be TRBD2 (6 bases). The V end lost 0 bases, the J end lost 3 bases, and 8 bases lay between the germline ends. CDR1 ENHRY and CDR2 SYGVKD come from the germline V gene. This CDR3 contains 14 residues. Written as DNA, the CDR3 is TGTGCCATCAGTGAGTCGACGGGGGAAGAGACCCAGTACTTC. It encodes CAISESTGEETQYF.

This clonotype was found many times. This chain joins TRBV10-2 and TRBJ2-2; 7 nucleotides align to TRBD1. The germline V gene has CDR1 WSHSY and CDR2 SAAADI. Trimming removed 7 bases from V and 4 bases from J; junction bases left unmatched: 6. This CDR3 region has 14 residues. The CDR3 loop is CASIPGQVTGELFF. CDR3 nucleotide sequence: TGCGCCAGCATCCCTGGACAGGTCACCGGGGAGCTGTTTTTT.

This rearrangement joins TRBV6-1 to TRBJ1-4; the match to TRBD1 covers 7 bases. Germline V gives CDR1 MNHNS, CDR2 SASEGT. With 6 bases clipped from V and 4 bases from J, the junction kept 8 bases outside the gene matches. The CDR3 spans 15 residues. The CDR3 loop is CASSSDRVNNEKLFF. In nucleotides, the CDR3 is TGTGCCAGCAGCTCCGACAGGGTGAATAATGAAAAACTGTTTTTT.

This clonotype was detected only once. For the CDR3, the DNA is TGCAGCGTTGAAGATCGGGACAGGTTAAACACCATATATTTT. Translated, it gives CSVEDRDRLNTIYF. The chain has TRBV29-1 and TRBJ1-3; 8 bases map to TRBD1. Germline V gene lookup returns CDR1 SQVTM and CDR2 ANQGSEA. Trimming removed 0 bases from V and 6 bases from J; junction bases left unmatched: 4. CDR3 length: 14 amino acids.

As regards this clonotype: Its ends do not fully match the called genes, so a read error is possible. The V call is TRBV4-3, the J call TRBJ1-1; D remains ambiguous. Germline assignment: CDR1 LGHNA and CDR2 YSLEER. This CDR3 region has 14 residues. The CDR3 reads CANSQEEGNTEAFF. CDR3 sequence (DNA): TGCGCCAACAGCCAAGAGGAGGGGAACACTGAAGCTTTCTTT.

This chain connects TRBV11-2 to TRBJ1-2; 8 bases align to TRBD1. V lost 2 bases, J lost 5 bases, and 4 bases stayed unmatched. Germline CDR1 reads SGHAT; CDR2 reads FQNNGV. The CDR3 totals 14 residues. For the CDR3, the DNA is TGTGCCAGCAGCTTACGGGGACAGGAATATGGCTACACCTTC. This encodes CASSLRGQEYGYTF.